The clone carrying this T cell receptor (beta chain) was seen more than once but under ten times. What it binds is unknown. TCRdb re-derived calls from the 5' RACE reads in MiXCR, one entry per CDR3 protein. This table holds just under 150,000 distinct CDR3 sequences, about 19% found once. This sample was taken from a study of T-cell memory formation after mild COVID-19. Turning to the study itself: Largely donor-specific TCR clusters were found. Study-wide results and caveats: Prior to infection, memory already included some responding clones, suggesting cross-reactive memory joined. Mostly located in CM and EM were contracting CD4+ clones, with contracting CD8+ clones located in EMRA.

The germline V and J ends were trimmed by 3 bases and 3 bases, with 15 bases remaining between them. The CDR3 is 15 amino acids. This clonotype was sampled from an adult woman who had mild COVID-19 (a few samples of this study predate the infection). Cell type and time point are not known. Material: PBMCs or a T cell subset sorted from them (not recorded which). The chain recombines TRBV12-3 or TRBV12-4 with TRBJ2-7; D perhaps matches TRBD1 (5 bases). DNA for the CDR3: TGTGCCAGCAGTTTGGACGTAGGGGAATACTACGAGCAGTACTTC. This codes for CASSLDVGEYYEQYF.